This T cell receptor (beta chain) was recovered during a study of chemoradiotherapy in HPV16-positive cancers. Study at large: Candidate HPV-specific T-cell clones and common TCR motifs came from functional assays in a couple of HPV16-positive patients. Study results and caveats: The functional HPV-specific definition rests on just a couple of HPV16-positive patients.

V lost 0 bases to trimming and J lost 13 bases, with 16 bases between them. This CDR3 has 13 amino acids. The germline V gene encodes CDR1 SGHDT and CDR2 YYEEEE. Generated by immunoSEQ multiplex PCR, the TCRdb table keeps only in-frame clones and is missing some. Of about 4,700 clones in the sample, around 85% are singletons; the top ten hold about 8.7%. Comment on this clone: Antigen unknown.

The receptor was isolated from a human donor with HPV-associated anogenital cancer. J is TRBJ1-1 and V is TRBV5-6; D uncertain. Sequencing was performed on tumor tissue, taken from a patient who underwent chemoradiotherapy. Written as DNA, the CDR3 is TGTGCCAGCAGCTTGGTAGTTTCGGGAGTTCATTTCTTT. Its translation is CASSLVVSGVHFF.